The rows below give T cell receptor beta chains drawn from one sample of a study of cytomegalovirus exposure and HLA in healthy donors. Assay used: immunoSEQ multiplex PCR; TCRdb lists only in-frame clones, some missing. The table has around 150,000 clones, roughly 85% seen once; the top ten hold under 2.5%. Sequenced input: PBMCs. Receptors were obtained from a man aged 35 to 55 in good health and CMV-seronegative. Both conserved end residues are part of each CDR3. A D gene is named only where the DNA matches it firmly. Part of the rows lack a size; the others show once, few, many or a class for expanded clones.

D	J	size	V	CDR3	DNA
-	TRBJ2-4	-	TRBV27	CASSNPELAKNIQYF	TGTGCCAGCAGTAATCCCGAGCTAGCCAAAAACATTCAGTACTTC
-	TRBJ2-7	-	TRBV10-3	CAISTQEGTYEQYF	TGTGCCATCAGTACACAGGAGGGCACCTACGAGCAGTACTTC
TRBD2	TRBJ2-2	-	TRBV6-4	CASSALAGRTGELFF	TGTGCCAGCAGTGCCCTAGCGGGAAGAACCGGGGAGCTGTTTTTT
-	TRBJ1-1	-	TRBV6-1	CASNRGGGTEAFF	TGTGCCAGCAATCGAGGGGGTGGAACTGAAGCTTTCTTT
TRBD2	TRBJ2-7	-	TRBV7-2	CASSSRTRSYEQYF	TGTGCCAGCAGCTCAAGGACTAGATCCTACGAGCAGTACTTC
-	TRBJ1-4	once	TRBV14	CASSTPYGAINEKLFF	TGTGCCAGCAGCACTCCCTATGGGGCGATTAATGAAAAACTGTTTTTT
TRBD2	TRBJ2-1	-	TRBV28	CASSFPSGRADNEQFF	TGTGCCAGCAGTTTCCCCAGCGGGAGGGCTGATAATGAGCAGTTCTTC
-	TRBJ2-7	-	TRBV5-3	CARRGAGSRYEQYF	TGTGCCAGAAGGGGGGCGGGCAGCCGGTACGAGCAGTACTTC
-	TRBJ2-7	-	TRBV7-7	CASSHGPAREQYF	TGTGCTAGCAGTCATGGGCCGGCACGCGAGCAGTACTTC
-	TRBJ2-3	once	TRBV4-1	CASSQDHGGGADTQYF	TGCGCCAGCAGCCAAGACCACGGCGGAGGGGCAGATACGCAGTATTTT
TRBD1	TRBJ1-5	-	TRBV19	CASIPRGPGNQPQHF	TGTGCCAGTATCCCAAGGGGGCCCGGCAATCAGCCCCAGCATTTT
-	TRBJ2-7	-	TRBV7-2	CASSLDPRDYEQYF	TGTGCCAGCAGCTTAGATCCCAGGGACTACGAGCAGTACTTC
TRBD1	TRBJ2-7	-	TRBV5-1	CASSPGTGLQYEQYF	TGCGCCAGCAGCCCGGGGACAGGGCTCCAATACGAGCAGTACTTC
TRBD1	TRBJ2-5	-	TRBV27	CASSTRTGEETQYF	TGTGCCAGCAGTACCCGGACAGGGGAAGAGACCCAGTACTTC
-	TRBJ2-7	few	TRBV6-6	CASSYPSPGEQYF	TGTGCCAGCAGTTACCCGTCCCCCGGCGAGCAGTACTTC
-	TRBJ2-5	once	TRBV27	CASRKSGRETQYF	TGTGCCAGCAGGAAGTCAGGGCGAGAGACCCAGTACTTC
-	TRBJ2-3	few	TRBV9	CASSVPIAELTDTQYF	TGTGCCAGCAGCGTCCCTATAGCGGAGCTCACAGATACGCAGTATTTT
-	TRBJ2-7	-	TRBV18	CASSPATLEQYF	TGTGCCAGCTCACCGGCGACTCTCGAGCAGTACTTC
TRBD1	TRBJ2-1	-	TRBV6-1	CASSEQYRGSLDSDEQFF	TGTGCCAGCAGTGAACAATACAGGGGCTCCCTCGATTCGGATGAGCAGTTCTTC
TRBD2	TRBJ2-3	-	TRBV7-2	CASSPRGLAGWSDTQYF	TGTGCCAGCAGCCCCCGGGGACTAGCGGGATGGTCAGATACGCAGTATTTT
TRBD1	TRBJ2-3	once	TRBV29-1	CSVAGQGRDTQYF	TGCAGCGTTGCGGGACAGGGGAGAGATACGCAGTATTTT
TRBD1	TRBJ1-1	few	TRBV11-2	CASSSTGQGLNTEAFF	TGTGCCAGCAGCTCAACAGGACAGGGGCTGAACACTGAAGCTTTCTTT
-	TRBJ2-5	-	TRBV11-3	CASSFRRGKETQYF	TGTGCCAGCAGCTTTAGGCGAGGGAAAGAGACCCAGTACTTC
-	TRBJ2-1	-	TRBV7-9	CASTRALETNEQFF	TGTGCCAGCACCAGGGCCCTGGAGACTAATGAGCAGTTCTTC
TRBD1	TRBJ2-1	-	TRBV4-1	CASSQDPPTGWGSYNEQFF	TGCGCCAGCAGCCAAGACCCTCCGACAGGGTGGGGCTCCTACAATGAGCAGTTCTTC
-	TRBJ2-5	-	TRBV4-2	CASSQFSSGETQYF	TGTGCCAGCAGCCAATTTTCAAGCGGGGAGACCCAGTACTTC
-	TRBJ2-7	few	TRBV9	CASGGTIYEQYF	TGTGCCAGCGGAGGTACTATCTACGAGCAGTACTTC
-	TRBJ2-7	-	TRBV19	CASSIATEYEQYF	TGTGCCAGTAGTATAGCGACAGAATACGAGCAGTACTTC
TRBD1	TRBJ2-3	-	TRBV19	CASSFSTGSGSDTQYF	TGTGCCAGTAGTTTTTCGACAGGGAGTGGGAGCGATACGCAGTATTTT
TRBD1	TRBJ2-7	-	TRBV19	CASSMGQQYEQYF	TGTGCCAGTAGTATGGGACAGCAATACGAGCAGTACTTC
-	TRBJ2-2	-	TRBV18	CASSPWLQGNTGELFF	TGTGCCAGCTCACCGTGGTTACAGGGCAACACCGGGGAGCTGTTTTTT
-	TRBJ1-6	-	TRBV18	CASSPSTDSPLHF	TGTGCCAGCTCACCTTCGACAGATTCACCCCTCCACTTT
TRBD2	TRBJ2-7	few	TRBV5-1	CASSLRLAGGASYEQYF	TGCGCCAGCAGCTTGCGGCTAGCGGGAGGGGCCTCCTACGAGCAGTACTTC
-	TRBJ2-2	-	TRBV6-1	CASNLLAVGELFF	TGTGCCAGCAATCTGCTAGCAGTCGGGGAGCTGTTTTTT
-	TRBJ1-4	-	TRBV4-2	CASSQRPRGEKLFF	TGTGCCAGCAGCCAACGCCCACGGGGGGAAAAACTGTTTTTT
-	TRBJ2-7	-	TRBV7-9	CASSFQLRGEQYF	TGTGCCAGCAGCTTCCAACTCCGGGGCGAGCAGTACTTC
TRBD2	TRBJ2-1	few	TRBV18	CASSPGRGSYNEQFF	TGTGCCAGCTCACCAGGGAGGGGCTCCTACAATGAGCAGTTCTTC
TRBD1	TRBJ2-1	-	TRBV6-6	CASRDRDRVIF	TGTGCCAGCAGGGACCGGGACAGGGTAATCTTC
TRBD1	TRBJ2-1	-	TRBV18	CASSLDRDNEQFF	TGTGCCAGCTCATTGGACAGGGACAATGAGCAGTTCTTC
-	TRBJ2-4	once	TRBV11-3	CASSLGGGNIQYF	TGTGCCAGCAGCTTAGGAGGCGGGAACATTCAGTACTTC
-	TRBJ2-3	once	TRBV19	CASSRGIDTQYF	TGTGCCAGTAGTCGGGGGATAGATACGCAGTATTTT
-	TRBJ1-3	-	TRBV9	CASSVRPGGNTIYF	TGTGCCAGCAGCGTTCGACCGGGAGGAAACACCATATATTTT
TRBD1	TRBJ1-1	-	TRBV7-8	CASSPSRDRATEAFF	TGTGCCAGCAGCCCATCCCGGGACAGGGCCACTGAAGCTTTCTTT
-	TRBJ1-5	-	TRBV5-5	CASSLDFGENQPQHF	TGTGCCAGCAGCTTGGATTTTGGGGAGAATCAGCCCCAGCATTTT
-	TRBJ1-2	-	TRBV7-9	CASSLTQQAGPNYGYTF	TGTGCCAGCAGCCTCACTCAACAGGCTGGTCCTAACTATGGCTACACCTTC
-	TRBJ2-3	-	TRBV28	CASISGGAESPDTQYF	TGTGCCAGCATCAGCGGCGGTGCAGAGAGCCCAGATACGCAGTATTTT
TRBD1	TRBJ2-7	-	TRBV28	CASRGTGEAYEQYF	TGTGCCAGCAGAGGGACAGGCGAGGCCTACGAGCAGTACTTC
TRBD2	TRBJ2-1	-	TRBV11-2	CASSFRLANEQFF	TGTGCCAGCAGCTTCCGACTAGCCAATGAGCAGTTCTTC
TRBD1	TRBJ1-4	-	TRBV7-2	CASSPGQSATNEKLFF	TGTGCCAGCAGCCCGGGACAGTCAGCAACTAATGAAAAACTGTTTTTT
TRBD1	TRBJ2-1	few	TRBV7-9	CASSPGQGVNEQFF	TGTGCCAGCAGCCCAGGACAGGGGGTGAATGAGCAGTTCTTC
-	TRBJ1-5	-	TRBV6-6	CASSYRAQGGNQPQHF	TGTGCCAGCAGTTACCGGGCGCAGGGTGGCAATCAGCCCCAGCATTTT
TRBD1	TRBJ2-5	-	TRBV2	CASSGDRVETQYF	TGTGCCAGCAGTGGGGACAGGGTAGAGACCCAGTACTTC
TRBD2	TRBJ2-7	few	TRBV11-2	CASSLVASGRSSYEQYF	TGTGCCAGCAGCTTAGTTGCTAGCGGGCGCAGCTCCTACGAGCAGTACTTC
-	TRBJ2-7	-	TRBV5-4	CASSPFGTPLLYEQYF	TGTGCCAGCAGCCCGTTCGGGACTCCCCTCCTCTACGAGCAGTACTTC
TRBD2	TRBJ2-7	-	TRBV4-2	CASSQGLAGDYEQYF	TGTGCCAGCAGCCAGGGACTAGCGGGAGACTACGAGCAGTACTTC
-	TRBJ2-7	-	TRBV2	CASSDNFLTYEQYF	TGTGCCAGCAGTGACAACTTCTTGACCTACGAGCAGTACTTC